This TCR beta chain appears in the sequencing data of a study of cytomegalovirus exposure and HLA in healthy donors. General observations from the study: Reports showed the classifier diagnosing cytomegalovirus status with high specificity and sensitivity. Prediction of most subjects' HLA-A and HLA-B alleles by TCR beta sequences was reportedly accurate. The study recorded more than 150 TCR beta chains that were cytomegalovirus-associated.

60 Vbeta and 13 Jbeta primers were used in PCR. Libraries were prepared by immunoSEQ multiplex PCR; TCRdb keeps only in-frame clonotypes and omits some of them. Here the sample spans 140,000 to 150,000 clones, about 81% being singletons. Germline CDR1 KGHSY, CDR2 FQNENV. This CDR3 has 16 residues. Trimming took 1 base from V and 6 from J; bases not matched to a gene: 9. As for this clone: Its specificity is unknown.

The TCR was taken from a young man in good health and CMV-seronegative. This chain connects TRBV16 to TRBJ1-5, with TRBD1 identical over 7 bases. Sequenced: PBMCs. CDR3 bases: TGTGCCAGCAGCCAATTAAAAGGGGGCGGCGGTCAGCCCCAGCATTTT. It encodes CASSQLKGGGGQPQHF.